Each of the 28 T cell receptor beta chains below was sequenced from the same sample in a study of cytomegalovirus exposure and HLA in healthy donors. Primers: 60 Vbeta forward and 13 Jbeta reverse. Using immunoSEQ multiplex PCR, the repertoire was profiled, and TCRdb retains in-frame clones only, with some absent. Among about 190,000 clones listed, just under 75% were seen once. Sequencing input: PBMCs. These receptors originate from a woman aged 30 to 39 in good health and CMV-seropositive.

The rearrangement uses TRBV5-6 and TRBJ2-2, with D unresolved. The CDR3 is 16 amino acids. V gave up 5 bases and J gave up 0 bases, with 14 bases separating them. Germline V CDR1 and CDR2: SGHDT, YYEEEE. The CDR3 sequence: CASRLGMGPNTGELFF. CDR3 sequence (DNA): TGTGCCAGCAGGCTTGGAATGGGCCCGAACACCGGGGAGCTGTTTTTT. Together with reference TRBV5-6 and TRBJ2-2, the CDR3 gives the full variable domain: DAGVTQSPTHLIKTRGQQVTLRCSPKSGHDTVSWYQQALGQGPQFIFQYYEEEERQRGNFPDRFSGHQFPNYSSELNVNALLLGDSALYLCASRLGMGPNTGELFFGEGSRLTVL.

About this clone itself: The junction departs from the called germline gene at one end, perhaps through a read error. This rearrangement joins TRBV7-7 to TRBJ2-7; the match to TRBD1 covers 9 bases. Germline CDR1 and CDR2: SSHAT and FNYEAQ (reference sequence). This CDR3 has 13 amino acids. The CDR3 reads CASSAGQGTEQYF. In DNA, the CDR3 is TGTGCTAGCAGCGCCGGACAGGGGACCGAGCAGTACTTC.

The CDR3 is CASSSGLNTGELFF. CDR3 bases: TGTGCCAGCAGTTCGGGACTCAACACCGGGGAGCTGTTTTTT. This chain uses TRBV28 with TRBJ2-2, with D maybe TRBD2 (6 bases). V was clipped by 4 bases and J by 2 bases, with 8 bases between them. This CDR3 has 14 amino acids. Per germline, CDR1 MDHEN and CDR2 SYDVKM.

The chain joins TRBV5-4 to TRBJ2-7; TRBD1 agrees at 10 bases. With 5 bases clipped from V and 6 bases from J, the junction kept 5 bases outside the gene matches. The CDR3 consists of 13 residues. Germline assignment: CDR1 SGHNT and CDR2 YYREEE (reference sequence). CDR3 region: CASRGTGEREQYF. Written as DNA, the CDR3 is TGTGCCAGCAGGGGGACAGGGGAACGCGAGCAGTACTTC.

DNA for the CDR3: TGCGCCAGCAGTCCCCGGGACAGGGGGAGCCGCTACGAGCAGTACTTC. Translation: CASSPRDRGSRYEQYF. The chain links TRBV23-1 to TRBJ2-7, with 11 nucleotides matching TRBD1. TRBV23-1 is an ORF; its function is uncertain. Germline trimming cut 4 bases from V and 3 bases from J; bases unmatched to any gene: 8. The CDR3 is made up of 16 amino acids.

The genes are TRBV7-9 and TRBJ2-5; D might be TRBD1 (5 bases). The J call is uncertain, as TRBJ2-7 better fits the DNA end. The CDR3 runs to 14 residues. Per the germline V gene, CDR1 is SEHNR and CDR2 is FQNEAQ (reference sequence). CDR3 in DNA: TGTGCCAGCAGCTTAGGACAGTTGGTCGACGAGCAGTACTTC. Its protein is CASSLGQLVDEQYF.

This clone showed up just a few times. The chain combines TRBV9 with TRBJ2-3; D call uncertain. This CDR3 comprises 12 residues. V lost 3 bases, J lost 6 bases, and 8 bases lay in between. Germline V gene sequence: CDR1 SGDLS, CDR2 YYNGEE. The CDR3 here is CASSAPGDTQYF. Written as DNA, the CDR3 is TGTGCCAGCAGCGCCCCCGGGGATACGCAGTATTTT.

This chain connects TRBV21-1 to TRBJ2-1; the DNA was not used to check the table's D call, TRBD2. TRBV21-1 represents a pseudogene. The CDR3 sequence is 17 residues long. CDR3: CASSKEAGRTDYNEQFF. In nucleotides, the CDR3 is TGTGCCAGCAGCAAAGAAGCGGGAAGGACGGACTACAATGAGCAGTTCTTC.

The chain couples TRBV28 to TRBJ1-2, with 7 bases that match TRBD1. The V and J ends lost 9 bases and 8 bases, in that order; junction bases with no gene match: 12. Germline V gives CDR1 MDHEN, CDR2 SYDVKM. The CDR3 covers 13 residues. The CDR3 DNA reads as TGTGCCAGTTTACGAGGGGGCGCGGCCGGCTACACCTTC. Protein product: CASLRGGAAGYTF.

The V and J genes are TRBV5-6 and TRBJ2-5; maybe TRBD1 (5 bases). The tail of the sequence fits TRBJ2-7 better, so the J call may be wrong. The CDR3 sequence is 13 residues long. Germline assignment: CDR1 SGHDT and CDR2 YYEEEE. The CDR3, as DNA: TGTGCCAGCAGCCAAGACAGAGCCTACGAGCAGTACTTC. It specifies CASSQDRAYEQYF.

This chain connects TRBV6-6 to TRBJ1-2; D ambiguous. V lost 7 bases, J lost 8 bases, and 20 bases lay in between. Per the germline V gene, CDR1 is MNHNY and CDR2 is SVGAGI (reference sequence). The CDR3 extends over 14 amino acids. CDR3 nucleotide sequence: TGTGCCAGCACGGTTGAGGGCGGGATAGGGGGCTACACCTTC. Encoded protein: CASTVEGGIGGYTF.

The count of this clone is one. Other DNA sequences in this specimen translate into the identical CDR3. The genes are TRBV18 and TRBJ2-6; possible D gene TRBD1, 5 bases. The V and J ends lost 2 bases and 4 bases respectively, with 12 bases between them. CDR3 length equals 16 residues. Per germline, CDR1 KGHSH and CDR2 LQKENI. CDR3 in amino acids: CASSPTQGTGANVLTF. The DNA for the CDR3 is TGTGCCAGCTCACCAACCCAGGGTACCGGGGCCAACGTCCTGACTTTC.

V and J are TRBV5-1 and TRBJ2-1; TRBD2 matches at 7 bases. This CDR3 has 13 amino acids. Germline V gene lookup returns CDR1 SGHRS and CDR2 YFSETQ. Trimming removed 5 bases from V and 8 bases from J; junction bases left unmatched: 7. The CDR3 DNA reads TGCGCCAGCAGTGCCCTAGCGGCCGATGAGCAGTTCTTC. Amino acid sequence: CASSALAADEQFF.

The genes are TRBV19 and TRBJ2-7; D may be TRBD2 (5 bases). The CDR3 runs to 12 residues. Germline lookup yields CDR1 LNHDA and CDR2 SQIVND (reference sequence). Trimming removed 3 bases at V and 6 bases at J, with 9 bases between. CDR3 residues: CASSIGVTEQYF. The CDR3 coding sequence is TGTGCCAGTAGTATCGGGGTCACCGAGCAGTACTTC.

The chain links TRBV18 to TRBJ2-7, with D tentatively TRBD2 (5 bases). The CDR3 is 15 amino acids. Per germline, CDR1 KGHSH and CDR2 LQKENI. V was cut by 0 bases and J by 1 base, with 10 bases left in between. The CDR3 protein is CASSPPRAESYEQYF. Here the CDR3 DNA reads TGTGCCAGCTCACCACCGAGGGCGGAATCCTACGAGCAGTACTTC.

The chain recombines TRBV7-9 with TRBJ1-4, with TRBD1 identical over 7 bases. V was clipped by 2 bases and J by 5 bases; unmatched bases: 5. CDR1 is SEHNR and CDR2 is FQNEAQ in the germline V gene (reference sequence). The CDR3 sequence is 15 residues long. The CDR3 coding sequence is TGTGCCAGCAGCTTAAGAGTGGGACAGAATGAAAAACTGTTTTTT. Encoded protein: CASSLRVGQNEKLFF.

The rearrangement uses TRBV6-4 and TRBJ2-1; 12 nucleotides line up with TRBD1. Per the germline V gene, CDR1 is MRHNA and CDR2 is SNTAGT. CDR3 length: 16 amino acids. The V segment lost 2 bases and the J segment 6 bases; nucleotides outside the gene matches: 5. The CDR3 region has the DNA TGTGCCAGCAGTGACAGCGGGACAGGGGGCTTCAATGAGCAGTTCTTC. Its translation is CASSDSGTGGFNEQFF.

This rearrangement joins TRBV11-3 to TRBJ2-2; TRBD1 aligns across 10 bases. Germline CDR1 and CDR2: SGHNT and YENEEA. The CDR3 consists of 16 residues. V dropped 4 bases and J dropped 4; count of bases not matched to a gene: 6. The CDR3 sequence is CASSSGGTGVTGELFF. CDR3 nucleotides: TGTGCCAGCAGCTCCGGAGGGACAGGGGTCACCGGGGAGCTGTTTTTT.

The V and J genes are TRBV27 and TRBJ2-3; perhaps TRBD2 as D (7 bases). V lost 0 bases and J 3 bases, leaving 13 bases between the germline ends. Germline values: CDR1 MNHEY, CDR2 SMNVEV (reference sequence). The CDR3 consists of 16 residues. The CDR3 DNA follows: TGTGCCAGCAGTTTATCGACGGGGAGGGGGACAGATACGCAGTATTTT. Translated: CASSLSTGRGTDTQYF.

The chain carries TRBV11-2 and TRBJ2-1; D unclear. The V end lost 0 bases, the J end lost 4 bases, and 13 bases lay between the germline ends. The CDR3 sequence is 16 residues long. Germline lookup yields CDR1 SGHAT and CDR2 FQNNGV. The CDR3 DNA follows: TGTGCCAGCAGCTTAGATGGCCGAACCTTTTACAATGAGCAGTTCTTC. Amino acid sequence: CASSLDGRTFYNEQFF.

The V and J genes are TRBV28 and TRBJ1-1, with D hard to call. This CDR3 contains 14 residues. Germline V gene sequence: CDR1 MDHEN, CDR2 SYDVKM. The V and J ends lost 1 base and 5 bases respectively, with 11 bases between them. CDR3 sequence (DNA): TGTGCCAGCAGTTTATCAGGAGGAGGGACTGAAGCTTTCTTT. Protein: CASSLSGGGTEAFF. Together with reference TRBV28 and TRBJ1-1, the CDR3 gives the full variable domain: DVKVTQSSRYLVKRTGEKVFLECVQDMDHENMFWYRQDPGLGLRLIYFSYDVKMKEKGDIPEGYSVSREKKERFSLILESASTNQTSMYLCASSLSGGGTEAFFGQGTRLTVV.

The CDR3 region is CASSPGGHLGQPQHF. The CDR3 DNA sequence: TGTGCCAGCTCACCAGGTGGACATTTAGGTCAGCCCCAGCATTTT. The chain links TRBV18 to TRBJ1-5; maybe TRBD1 (5 bases). This CDR3 contains 15 residues. Looked up from germline, CDR1 is KGHSH and CDR2 is LQKENI. V lost 2 bases and J 6 bases, leaving 14 bases between the germline ends. Looking up the rest from reference TRBV18 and TRBJ1-5 gives the full variable domain: NAGVMQNPRHLVRRRGQEARLRCSPMKGHSHVYWYRQLPEEGLKFMVYLQKENIIDESGMPKERFSAEFPKEGPSILRIQQVVRGDSAAYFCASSPGGHLGQPQHFGDGTRLSIL.

The chain employs TRBV6-5 and TRBJ2-2; D uncertain. The germline CDR1 and CDR2 sequences are MNHEY and SVGAGI. The CDR3 has 12 residues. Trimming removed 7 bases at V and 4 bases at J, with 7 bases between. In DNA, the CDR3 is TGTGCCAGCAAAAGAGGCACCGGGGAGCTGTTTTTT. Its translation is CASKRGTGELFF.

The chain uses TRBV11-3 and TRBJ2-7, with D possibly TRBD1 on 6 matching bases. The CDR3 contains 14 residues. V was cut by 5 bases and J by 0 bases, with 11 bases left in between. Germline-derived CDR1 and CDR2 are SGHNT and YENEEA. The CDR3 DNA reads TGTGCCAGCAGCCACCCGGGACACTCCTACGAGCAGTACTTC. It translates to CASSHPGHSYEQYF.

The V gene is TRBV2, the J gene TRBJ2-5; D remains unclear. Judging by the DNA end, TRBJ2-7 fits better; the J call may be wrong. This CDR3 has 16 amino acids. The germline V gene encodes CDR1 SNHLY and CDR2 FYNNEI. The CDR3 nucleotides read TGTGCCAGCAGTGAGTGGGCAGGTGAACTCTCCTACGAGCAGTACTTC. Amino acid sequence: CASSEWAGELSYEQYF.

The sample holds a few counts of this clone. The CDR3 loop reads CASSENARNTEAFF. The CDR3 DNA reads as TGTGCCAGCAGTGAAAACGCCAGGAACACTGAAGCTTTCTTT. This chain joins TRBV2 and TRBJ1-1; no definite D call. Trimming stripped 2 bases from V and 1 base from J, with 8 bases between. The CDR3 has 14 residues. Germline V gene data show CDR1 as SNHLY and CDR2 as FYNNEI. Full variable domain (remainder filled in from reference TRBV2 and TRBJ1-1): EPEVTQTPSHQVTQMGQEVILRCVPISNHLYFYWYRQILGQKVEFLVSFYNNEISEKSEIFDDQFSVERPDGSNFTLKIRSTKLEDSAMYFCASSENARNTEAFFGQGTRLTVV.

The rearrangement links TRBV5-4 to TRBJ2-5; 7 positions agree with TRBD2. The V segment lost 0 bases and the J segment 6 bases; nucleotides outside the gene matches: 8. The germline CDR1 and CDR2 sequences are SGHNT and YYREEE (reference sequence). The CDR3 has 15 residues. The CDR3 reads CASSLGFGEGQTQYF. The CDR3, as DNA: TGTGCCAGCAGCTTGGGGTTTGGGGAGGGACAGACCCAGTACTTC.

The rearrangement links TRBV27 to TRBJ2-7; 7 nucleotides agree with TRBD2. Germline V gene lookup returns CDR1 MNHEY and CDR2 SMNVEV (reference sequence). V lost 5 bases, J lost 6 bases, and 22 bases stayed unmatched. This CDR3 has 18 residues. CDR3 in amino acids: CASSPRGSGMVGPFEQYF. For the CDR3, the DNA is TGTGCCAGCAGTCCCCGGGGCAGCGGGATGGTAGGTCCCTTCGAGCAGTACTTC.